This T cell receptor beta chain was sequenced in a study of shared clonotypes between healthy human individuals. Comment on this clone: The target antigen is unknown.

Investigators spread the genomic DNA of each subset evenly over several immunoSEQ plates. Generated by immunoSEQ multiplex PCR, the TCRdb table keeps only in-frame clones and is missing some. Altogether 630,000 or so clones are present, 95% to 98% being singletons, with the ten largest covering approximately 0.3%. Study-wide results and caveats: In a handful of donors, around 5% of naive CD4 clonotypes appeared in common.

Germline V lookup: CDR1 LNHDA, CDR2 SQIVND (reference sequence). CDR3 length: 15 amino acids. V lost 1 base and J 0 bases, leaving 7 bases between the germline ends. CD45RO negativity and positive selection for CCR7 defined naive CD8 cells, a population that excluded terminally differentiated effector memory CD45RA+ cells. The donor cohort consisted entirely of Caucasian adults residing in Nashville, Tennessee. The receptor's source is a young man in good health. The sequencing sample was made of naive CD8+ T cells sorted from blood. The rearrangement uses TRBV19 and TRBJ2-1, with a tentative D call TRBD2 (5 bases). The CDR3 is CASSIAAASYNEQFF. CDR3 coding DNA: TGTGCCAGTAGTATAGCAGCGGCCTCCTACAATGAGCAGTTCTTC.